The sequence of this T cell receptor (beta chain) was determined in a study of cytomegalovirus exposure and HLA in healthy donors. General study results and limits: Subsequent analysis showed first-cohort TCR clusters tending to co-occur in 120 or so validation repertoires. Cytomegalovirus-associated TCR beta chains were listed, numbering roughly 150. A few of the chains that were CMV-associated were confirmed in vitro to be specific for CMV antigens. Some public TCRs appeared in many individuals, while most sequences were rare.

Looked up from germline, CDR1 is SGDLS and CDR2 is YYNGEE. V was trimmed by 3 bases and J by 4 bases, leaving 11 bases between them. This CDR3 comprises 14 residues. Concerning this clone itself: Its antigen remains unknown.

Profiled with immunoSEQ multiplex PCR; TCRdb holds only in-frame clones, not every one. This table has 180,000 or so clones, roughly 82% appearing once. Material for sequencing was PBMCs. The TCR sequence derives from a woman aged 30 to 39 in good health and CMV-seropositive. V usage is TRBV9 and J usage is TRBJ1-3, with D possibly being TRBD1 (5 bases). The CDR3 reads CASSARVGGNTIYF. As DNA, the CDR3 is TGTGCCAGCAGCGCCAGGGTAGGGGGAAACACCATATATTTT.